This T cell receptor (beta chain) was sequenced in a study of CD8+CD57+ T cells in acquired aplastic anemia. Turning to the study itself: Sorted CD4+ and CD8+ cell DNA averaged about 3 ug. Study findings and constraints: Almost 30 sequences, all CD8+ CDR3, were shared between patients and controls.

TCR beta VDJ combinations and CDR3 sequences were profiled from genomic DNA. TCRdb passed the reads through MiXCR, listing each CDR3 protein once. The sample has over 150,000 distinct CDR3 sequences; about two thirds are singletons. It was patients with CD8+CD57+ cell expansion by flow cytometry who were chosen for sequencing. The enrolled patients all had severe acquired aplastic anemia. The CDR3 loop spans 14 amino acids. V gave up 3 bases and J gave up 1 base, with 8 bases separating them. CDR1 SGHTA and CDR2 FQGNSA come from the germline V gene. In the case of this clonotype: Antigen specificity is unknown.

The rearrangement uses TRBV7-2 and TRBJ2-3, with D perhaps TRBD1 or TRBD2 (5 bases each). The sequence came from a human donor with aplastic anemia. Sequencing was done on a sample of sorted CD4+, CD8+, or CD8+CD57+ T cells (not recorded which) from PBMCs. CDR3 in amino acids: CASSFGGRTDTQYF. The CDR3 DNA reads TGTGCCAGCAGCTTTGGGGGACGCACAGATACGCAGTATTTT.